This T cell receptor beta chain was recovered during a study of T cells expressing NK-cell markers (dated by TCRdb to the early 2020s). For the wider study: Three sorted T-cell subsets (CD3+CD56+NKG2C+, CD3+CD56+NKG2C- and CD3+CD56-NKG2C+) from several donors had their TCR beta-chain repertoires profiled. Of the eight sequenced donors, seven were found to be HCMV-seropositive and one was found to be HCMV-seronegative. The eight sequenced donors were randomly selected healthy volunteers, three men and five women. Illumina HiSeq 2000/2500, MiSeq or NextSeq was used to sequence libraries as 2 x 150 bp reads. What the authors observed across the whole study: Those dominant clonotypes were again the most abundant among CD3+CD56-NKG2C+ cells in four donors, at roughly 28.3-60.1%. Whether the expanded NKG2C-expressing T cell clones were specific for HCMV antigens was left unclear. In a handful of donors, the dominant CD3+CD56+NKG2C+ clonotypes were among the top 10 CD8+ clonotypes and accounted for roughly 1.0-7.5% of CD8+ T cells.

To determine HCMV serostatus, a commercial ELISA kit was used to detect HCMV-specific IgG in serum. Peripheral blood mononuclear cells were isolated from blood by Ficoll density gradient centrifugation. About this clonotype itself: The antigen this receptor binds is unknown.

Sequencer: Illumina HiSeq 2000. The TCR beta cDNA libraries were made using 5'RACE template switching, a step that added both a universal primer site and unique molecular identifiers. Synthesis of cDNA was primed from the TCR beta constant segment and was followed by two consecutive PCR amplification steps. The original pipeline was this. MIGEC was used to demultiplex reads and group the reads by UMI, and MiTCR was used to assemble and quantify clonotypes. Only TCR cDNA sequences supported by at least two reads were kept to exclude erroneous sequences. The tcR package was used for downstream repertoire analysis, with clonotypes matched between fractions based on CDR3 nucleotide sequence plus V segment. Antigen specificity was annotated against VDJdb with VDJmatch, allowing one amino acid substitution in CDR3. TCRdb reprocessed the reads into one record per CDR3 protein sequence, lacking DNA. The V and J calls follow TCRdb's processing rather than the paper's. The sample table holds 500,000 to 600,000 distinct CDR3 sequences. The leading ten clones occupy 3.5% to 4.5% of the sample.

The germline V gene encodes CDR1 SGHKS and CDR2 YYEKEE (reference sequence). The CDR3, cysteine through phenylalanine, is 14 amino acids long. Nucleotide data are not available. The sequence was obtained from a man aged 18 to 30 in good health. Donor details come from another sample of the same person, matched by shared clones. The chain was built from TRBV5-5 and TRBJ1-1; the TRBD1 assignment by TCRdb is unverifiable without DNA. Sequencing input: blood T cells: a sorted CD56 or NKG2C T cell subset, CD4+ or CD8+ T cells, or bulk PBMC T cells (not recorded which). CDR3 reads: CASNVQGANTEAFF.